This TCR beta chain appears in the sequencing data of a study of OX40 agonist ivuxolimab in advanced cancers. Study-level background: Patients enrolled in dose escalation were diagnosed with hepatocellular carcinoma, melanoma, renal cell or head and neck cancer. Patients with prior anti-PD-1, anti-PD-L1 or anti-CTLA-4 therapy were eligible; 35% to 50% had some. Study-wide results and caveats: Mean expanded clone counts were higher in CD8+ than CD4+ T cells.

Profiled with immunoSEQ multiplex PCR; TCRdb holds only in-frame clones, not every one. The table has tens of thousands of clones, 80% to 90% seen once. Details on this clone: No antigen is known for it.

The CDR3 length is 17 residues. V dropped 4 bases and J dropped 0 bases, with 16 bases sitting between them. Germline assignment: CDR1 SNHLY and CDR2 FYNNEI. V gene TRBV2 combines with J gene TRBJ1-3, with D unresolved. The receptor's source is an adult with an advanced solid tumor such as melanoma, head and neck, liver or kidney cancer. Sequenced here: CD4+ or CD8+ T cells sorted from blood, sampled in a trial of the OX40 agonist ivuxolimab. The CDR3 spells CASSGEGRASSGNTIYF. CDR3 nucleotides: TGTGCCAGCAGTGGTGAAGGCAGAGCGAGCTCTGGAAACACCATATATTTT.